Listed below are T cell receptor beta chains from one sample, sequenced in a study of human T cells and chemical hapten exposure. TCRdb itself ran the RACE reads through MiXCR, one entry per CDR3 protein. The repertoire has tens of thousands of distinct CDR3 sequences, more than 8% of them found once; the top ten carry roughly 27%. The sample here was whole blood, taken in connection with sensitization to the hapten diphenylcyclopropenone (DPC). Receptors were obtained from a man in his fifties or sixties with alopecia areata. Some clones in this sample may be carry-over from other donors' samples. Both conserved end residues are part of each CDR3. Each record gives: clone size, V gene, J gene, D gene, CDR3 protein, CDR3 DNA. A D gene is named only where the DNA matches it firmly. Clone size is shown for a subset of rows, as once, few, many or a class of expanded clone.

>.|TRBV7-2|TRBJ1-4|.
CASSLAGTNEKLFF
TGTGCCAGCAGCTTAGCCGGAACTAATGAAAAACTGTTTTTT
>many|TRBV12-3/TRBV12-4|TRBJ2-3|.
CASIPGPPLTDTQYF
TGTGCCAGCATCCCGGGCCCACCTCTCACAGATACGCAGTATTTT
>.|TRBV20-1|TRBJ2-3|TRBD2
CSARTAGGTDTQYF
TGCAGTGCTAGAACCGCGGGAGGCACAGATACGCAGTATTTT
>few|TRBV6-5|TRBJ1-2|.
CASSYTSGGGYTF
TGTGCCAGCAGTTACACGTCCGGTGGTGGCTACACCTTC
>few|TRBV7-8|TRBJ1-5|TRBD1
CASSSDRGHQPQHF
TGTGCCAGCAGCTCGGACAGGGGTCATCAGCCCCAGCATTTT
>few|TRBV18|TRBJ2-5|.
CASSQAGPSIGETQYF
TGTGCCAGCTCACAAGCAGGGCCATCCATCGGGGAGACCCAGTACTTC
>.|TRBV11-3|TRBJ2-3|.
CASSSDRNTDTQYF
TGTGCCAGCAGCTCCGACAGGAACACAGATACGCAGTATTTT
>many|TRBV20-1|TRBJ2-5|.
CSASTLQETQYF
TGCAGTGCTAGTACACTGCAAGAGACCCAGTACTTC
>few|TRBV5-1|TRBJ1-1|.
CASSLGGPEGAFF
TGCGCCAGCAGCTTGGGAGGGCCGGAAGGAGCTTTCTTT
>many|TRBV28|TRBJ2-1|TRBD2
CASSAGLAGVYNEQFF
TGTGCCAGCAGTGCCGGACTAGCGGGAGTTTACAATGAGCAGTTCTTC
>.|TRBV29-1|TRBJ2-5|.
CSVEEAGETQYF
TGCAGCGTTGAAGAAGCTGGGGAGACCCAGTACTTC
>few|TRBV7-8|TRBJ1-2|TRBD1
CASSLGQVNFRGYTF
TGTGCCAGCAGCTTGGGACAGGTTAATTTTCGTGGCTACACCTTC
>many|TRBV7-6|TRBJ2-2|TRBD1
CASSQGQGTGELFF
TGTGCCAGCAGCCAGGGACAGGGTACCGGGGAGCTGTTTTTT
>.|TRBV6-2/TRBV6-3|TRBJ2-2|.
CASRRPQAGTGELFF
TGTGCCAGCAGGCGTCCACAGGCGGGCACCGGGGAGCTGTTTTTT
>many|TRBV5-1|TRBJ2-3|.
CASSLSGVADTQYF
TGCGCCAGCAGCCTCTCGGGGGTGGCAGATACGCAGTATTTT
>few|TRBV7-8|TRBJ2-2|TRBD2
CASRKKGLAGANTGELFF
TGTGCCAGCAGGAAGAAGGGACTAGCGGGGGCGAACACCGGGGAGCTGTTTTTT